A single sample is the source of the 12 T cell receptor beta chains below, sequenced in a study of early T cells in non-severe SARS-CoV-2 infection. TCRdb independently ran MiXCR on the 5' RACE reads; one entry per CDR3 protein. Of 50,000 or so distinct CDR3 sequences in the sample, under 15% were seen once. The sample taken for sequencing was whole blood. These receptors came from an adult who was a healthcare worker with PCR-confirmed SARS-CoV-2 infection or an uninfected control (not recorded which).

The rearrangement joins TRBV10-3 to TRBJ2-1; no definite D call. The CDR3 runs 11 residues. V shed 5 bases and J shed 8 bases, with 7 bases lying between them. The germline gives CDR1 ENHRY, CDR2 SYGVKD. CDR3 DNA sequence: TGTGCCATCAGTTACAGTGATGAGCAGTTCTTC. This sequence encodes CAISYSDEQFF.

This clonotype was observed at least ten times. The chain recombines TRBV9 with TRBJ2-3; 7 nucleotides line up with TRBD2. The germline CDR1 and CDR2 sequences are SGDLS and YYNGEE. The CDR3 contains 16 residues. V lost 4 bases and J lost 4; bases outside the gene matches: 12. CDR3 amino acids: CASSSRQLATADTQYF. The CDR3 nucleotides are TGTGCCAGCAGCTCTAGGCAACTAGCGACGGCAGATACGCAGTATTTT.

The chain has TRBV15 and TRBJ1-3, with D possibly TRBD1 on 5 matching bases. There are 15 residues in the CDR3. Trimming shortened V by 0 bases and J by 4 bases, and 10 bases separated the two germline ends. Looked up from germline, CDR1 is LNHNV and CDR2 is YYDKDF (reference sequence). The CDR3 loop is CATSRDPGPGNTIYF. Written as DNA, the CDR3 is TGTGCCACCAGCAGAGATCCAGGGCCCGGAAACACCATATATTTT. Supplemented by reference TRBV15 and TRBJ1-3, the full variable domain reads DAMVIQNPRYQVTQFGKPVTLSCSQTLNHNVMYWYQQKSSQAPKLLFHYYDKDFNNEADTPDNFQSRRPNTSFCFLDIRSPGLGDTAMYLCATSRDPGPGNTIYFGEGSWLTVV.

This clonotype was detected ten times or more. V and J are TRBV7-2 and TRBJ2-7; D ambiguous. The CDR3 consists of 14 residues. V lost 5 bases, J lost 2 bases, and 13 bases lay in between. Germline CDR1 and CDR2: SGHTA and FQGNSA. The CDR3 here is CASSTRSITYEQYF. The DNA for the CDR3 is TGTGCCAGCAGCACCCGGTCCATAACCTACGAGCAGTACTTC.

This clonotype was counted many times. The CDR3 sequence: CASSESETGKNIQYF. The CDR3 bases are TGCGCCAGCAGTGAGTCGGAGACAGGGAAAAACATTCAGTACTTC. The chain joins TRBV10-1 to TRBJ2-4; 7 bases map to TRBD1. Germline V gene sequence: CDR1 WNHNN, CDR2 SYGVQD (reference sequence). The CDR3 is 15 amino acids. Germline trimming cut 0 bases from V and 4 bases from J; bases unmatched to any gene: 3.

This clonotype was seen many times. The chain employs TRBV5-1 and TRBJ2-1, with 10 bases matching TRBD2. The trim removed 4 bases at V and 4 bases at J, leaving 8 bases unmatched. Germline-derived CDR1 and CDR2 are SGHRS and YFSETQ. The CDR3 has 16 amino acids. The CDR3 sequence: CASSRPLAGDYNEQFF. DNA for the CDR3: TGCGCCAGCAGCCGCCCGCTAGCGGGAGATTACAATGAGCAGTTCTTC.

This clonotype was seen ten or more times. This chain uses TRBV29-1 with TRBJ1-2, with D uncertain. Deletions cut 3 bases from V and 4 bases from J, with 15 bases between. Per the germline V gene, CDR1 is SQVTM and CDR2 is ANQGSEA. This CDR3 comprises 14 residues. In nucleotides, the CDR3 is TGCAGCGTTGACCCTGAAGAGGTCCTCTATGGCTACACCTTC. As protein: CSVDPEEVLYGYTF.

The chain has TRBV5-1 and TRBJ1-1; 9 positions match TRBD1. The CDR3 has 15 residues. CDR1 SGHRS and CDR2 YFSETQ come from the germline V gene. V lost 2 bases and J lost 4; bases outside the gene matches: 6. In DNA form, the CDR3 reads TGCGCCAGCAGCTTCGTCAGACAGGGGGGCACTGAAGCTTTCTTT. Translating gives CASSFVRQGGTEAFF.

The table lists this clonotype with many counts. This chain links TRBV2 with TRBJ1-3; D gene unclear. The CDR3 runs 14 residues. Looked up from germline, CDR1 is SNHLY and CDR2 is FYNNEI. Trimming removed 7 bases at V and 2 bases at J, with 12 bases between. CDR3 region: CASKGGRAGNTIYF. CDR3 DNA sequence: TGTGCCAGCAAAGGAGGGAGAGCTGGAAACACCATATATTTT.

This clonotype showed up many times. The chain couples TRBV6-2 or TRBV6-3 to TRBJ1-1; no clear D gene. CDR1 and CDR2 (germline): MNHEY, SVGEGT. Trimming removed 2 bases from V and 1 base from J, with 5 bases in between. The length of the CDR3 is 13 residues. The CDR3 protein is CASSYPWNTEAFF. The CDR3 DNA is TGTGCCAGCAGTTACCCCTGGAACACTGAAGCTTTCTTT.

V usage is TRBV5-5 and J usage is TRBJ2-5; D is perhaps TRBD2 (5 bases). The length of the CDR3 is 14 residues. The germline V gene encodes CDR1 SGHKS and CDR2 YYEKEE (reference sequence). Trimming removed 5 bases at V and 1 base at J, with 12 bases between. The CDR3 sequence is CASRYRGGQETQYF. Here the CDR3 DNA reads TGTGCCAGCAGATACCGCGGAGGCCAAGAGACCCAGTACTTC. The full variable domain, rest sourced from reference TRBV5-5 and TRBJ2-5, is DAGVTQSPTHLIKTRGQQVTLRCSPISGHKSVSWYQQVLGQGPQFIFQYYEKEERGRGNFPDRFSARQFPNYSSELNVNALLLGDSALYLCASRYRGGQETQYFGPGTRLLVL.

This clonotype was seen many times. This chain links TRBV7-2 with TRBJ1-2, with D tentatively TRBD1 (6 bases). Germline V gives CDR1 SGHTA, CDR2 FQGNSA. This CDR3 spans 12 amino acids. Between the trimmed V and J ends, which lost 5 bases and 7 bases, there was a span of 11 bases. In nucleotides, the CDR3 is TGTGCCAGCAGCCACGCACAGGGTGGCTACACCTTC. This encodes CASSHAQGGYTF.